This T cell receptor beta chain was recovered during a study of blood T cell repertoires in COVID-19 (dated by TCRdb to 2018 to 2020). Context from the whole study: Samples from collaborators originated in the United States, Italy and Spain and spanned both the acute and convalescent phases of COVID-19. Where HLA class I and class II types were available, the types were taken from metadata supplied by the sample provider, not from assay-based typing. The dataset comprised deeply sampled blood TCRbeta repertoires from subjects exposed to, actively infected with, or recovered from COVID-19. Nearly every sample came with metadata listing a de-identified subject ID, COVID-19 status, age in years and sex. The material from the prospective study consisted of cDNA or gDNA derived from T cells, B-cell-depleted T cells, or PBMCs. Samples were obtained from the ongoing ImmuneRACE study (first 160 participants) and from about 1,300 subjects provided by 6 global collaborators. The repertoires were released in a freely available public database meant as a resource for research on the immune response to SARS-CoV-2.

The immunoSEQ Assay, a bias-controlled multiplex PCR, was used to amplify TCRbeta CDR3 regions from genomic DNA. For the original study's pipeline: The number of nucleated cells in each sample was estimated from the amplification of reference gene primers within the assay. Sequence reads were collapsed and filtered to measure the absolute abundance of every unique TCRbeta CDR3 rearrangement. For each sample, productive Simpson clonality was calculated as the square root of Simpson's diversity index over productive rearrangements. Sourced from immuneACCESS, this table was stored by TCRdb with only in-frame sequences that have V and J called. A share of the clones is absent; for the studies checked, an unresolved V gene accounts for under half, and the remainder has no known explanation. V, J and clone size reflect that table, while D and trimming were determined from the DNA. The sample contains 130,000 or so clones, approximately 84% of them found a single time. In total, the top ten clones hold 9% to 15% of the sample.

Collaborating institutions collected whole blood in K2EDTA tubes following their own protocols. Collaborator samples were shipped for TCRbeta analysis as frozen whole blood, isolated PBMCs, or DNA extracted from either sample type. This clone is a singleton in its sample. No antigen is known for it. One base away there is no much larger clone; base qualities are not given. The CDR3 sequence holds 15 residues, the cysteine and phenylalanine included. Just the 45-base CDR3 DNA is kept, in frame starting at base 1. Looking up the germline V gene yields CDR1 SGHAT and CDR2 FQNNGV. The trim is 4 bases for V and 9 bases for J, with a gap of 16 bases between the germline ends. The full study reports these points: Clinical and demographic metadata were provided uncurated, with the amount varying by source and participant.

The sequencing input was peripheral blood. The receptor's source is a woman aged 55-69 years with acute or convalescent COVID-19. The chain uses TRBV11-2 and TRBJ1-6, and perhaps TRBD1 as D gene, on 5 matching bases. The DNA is TGTGCCAGCAGCTCTCGCCGCGACAGTTTTTCACCCCTCCACTTT. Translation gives CASSSRRDSFSPLHF.